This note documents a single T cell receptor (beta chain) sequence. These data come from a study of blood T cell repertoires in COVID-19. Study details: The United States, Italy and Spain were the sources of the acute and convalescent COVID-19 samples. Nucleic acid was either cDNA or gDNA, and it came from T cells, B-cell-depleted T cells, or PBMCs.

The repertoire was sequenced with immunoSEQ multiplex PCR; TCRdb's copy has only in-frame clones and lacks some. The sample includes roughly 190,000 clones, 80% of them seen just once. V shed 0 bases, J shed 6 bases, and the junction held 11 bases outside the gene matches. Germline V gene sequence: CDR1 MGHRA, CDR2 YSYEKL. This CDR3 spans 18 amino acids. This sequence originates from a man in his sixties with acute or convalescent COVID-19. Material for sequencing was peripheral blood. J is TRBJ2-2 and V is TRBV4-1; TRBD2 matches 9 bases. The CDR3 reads CASSQDQSSVAGAGELFF. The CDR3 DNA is TGCGCCAGCAGCCAAGATCAGTCCTCGGTAGCGGGAGCCGGGGAGCTGTTTTTT.